The 14 T cell receptor beta chains in this list originate from one sample, sequenced in a study of Ad26.COV2.S vaccination and SARS-CoV-2 variants. Here immunoSEQ multiplex PCR was the method, and the copy in TCRdb shows in-frame clones only, minus some. The table lists about 680,000 clones, approximately 88% of them singletons. Specified treatment: around 19 received Ad26.COV2.S at low or high dose, single or two shots; roughly five received placebo; per-sample allocation not given. Each sample was drawn 63 days after the first injection (of vaccine or placebo). Specimen: peripheral blood, collected in a trial of Ad26.COV2.S vaccine versus placebo. These receptor sequences come from a person between 18 and 59 years old who received the Ad26.COV2.S COVID-19 vaccine or a placebo.

The V and J genes are TRBV12-5 and TRBJ1-1; D ambiguous. This CDR3 region has 12 residues. Germline-derived CDR1 and CDR2 are LGHNT and FRNRAP. The ends were cut back, 3 bases at V and 1 base at J, with 3 bases in the middle. CDR3 protein: CASGFGNTEAFF. The CDR3 coding sequence is TGTGCTAGTGGTTTCGGGAACACTGAAGCTTTCTTT.

The chain combines TRBV2 with TRBJ1-1; 7 nucleotides align to TRBD1. The junction had 5 bases not matched to a gene; V was cut back by 5 bases and J by 11 bases. The CDR3 runs 11 residues. Germline V gives CDR1 SNHLY, CDR2 FYNNEI. CDR3 DNA sequence: TGTGCCAGCAGTAGAGGGGGCGAGGCTTTCTTT. Translating gives CASSRGGEAFF.

The genes are TRBV6-6 and TRBJ2-7, with unresolved D. V shed 0 bases and J shed 0 bases, with 12 bases lying between them. Per germline, CDR1 MNHNY and CDR2 SVGAGI (reference sequence). The CDR3 sequence is 16 residues long. The CDR3 protein is CASSYSTRISSYEQYF. As DNA, the CDR3 is TGTGCCAGCAGTTACTCGACGCGGATAAGCTCCTACGAGCAGTACTTC.

The V gene is TRBV19, the J gene TRBJ2-3; maybe TRBD2 (5 bases). CDR1 and CDR2 from the germline V gene are LNHDA and SQIVND (reference sequence). Trimming took 6 bases from V and 0 from J, leaving 13 bases between them. This CDR3 is 15 amino acids long. In nucleotides, the CDR3 is TGTGCCAGTAGAGAACTAGGAACCAGCACAGATACGCAGTATTTT. Translation gives CASRELGTSTDTQYF.

V is TRBV7-8 and J is TRBJ2-4, with D possibly being TRBD1 or TRBD2 (6 bases each). The germline V gene encodes CDR1 SGHVS and CDR2 FQNEAQ. CDR3 size: 16 residues. V was trimmed by 3 bases and J by 0 bases, leaving 12 bases between them. CDR3: CASSLGGLLAKNIQYF. The CDR3 DNA is TGTGCCAGCAGCTTGGGGGGCCTGTTAGCCAAAAACATTCAGTACTTC.

The chain links TRBV6-2 or TRBV6-3 to TRBJ2-3, with TRBD1 identical over 7 bases. Germline lookup yields CDR1 MNHEY and CDR2 SVGEGT. With 2 bases clipped from V and 2 bases from J, the junction kept 10 bases outside the gene matches. This CDR3 has 17 amino acids. CDR3 in amino acids: CASSYKSGQIDTDTQYF. The CDR3 DNA is TGTGCCAGCAGTTACAAATCGGGACAGATAGACACAGATACGCAGTATTTT.

The chain combines TRBV5-1 with TRBJ2-7, with 7 bases that match TRBD1. With 4 bases clipped from V and 0 bases from J, the junction kept 4 bases outside the gene matches. The CDR3 sequence is 14 residues long. CDR1 SGHRS and CDR2 YFSETQ come from the germline V gene. The CDR3 nucleotides read TGCGCCAGCAGCCGCGAGGGGGCCTCCTACGAGCAGTACTTC. This encodes CASSREGASYEQYF.

The V gene is TRBV7-8, the J gene TRBJ1-3; D perhaps matches TRBD1 (5 bases). Looked up from germline, CDR1 is SGHVS and CDR2 is FQNEAQ. The CDR3 is 15 amino acids. V dropped 0 bases and J dropped 4 bases, with 10 bases sitting between them. CDR3 loop: CASSLAGPGGNTIYF. The DNA for the CDR3 is TGTGCCAGCAGCTTAGCGGGGCCAGGAGGAAACACCATATATTTT.

J is TRBJ1-2 and V is TRBV21-1; TRBD1 is the table's D call and was not checked against the DNA. TRBV21-1 counts as a pseudogene. The CDR3 covers 14 residues. Written as DNA, the CDR3 is TGTGCCAGCAGAGGGGAAAGGGGTGAAGATGGCTACACCTTC. This sequence encodes CASRGERGEDGYTF.

J is TRBJ1-1 and V is TRBV7-2; the match to TRBD1 covers 7 bases. This CDR3 is built from 14 residues. V was pared by 5 bases and J by 3 bases, with 6 bases of the junction left unmatched. From germline, CDR1 is SGHTA and CDR2 FQGNSA. The CDR3 DNA sequence: TGTGCCAGCAGCCATGGGACAGTATACACTGAAGCTTTCTTT. Its protein product is CASSHGTVYTEAFF.

V gene TRBV7-2 combines with J gene TRBJ1-5, with unresolved D. This CDR3 has 14 amino acids. The germline gives CDR1 SGHTA, CDR2 FQGNSA. The germline V and J ends were trimmed by 1 base and 4 bases, with 8 bases remaining between them. The CDR3 bases are TGTGCCAGCAGCTTAGATGCAGGTAATCAGCCCCAGCATTTT. Its translation is CASSLDAGNQPQHF.

The V call is TRBV7-9, the J call TRBJ2-7, with no clear D. Germline V lookup: CDR1 SEHNR, CDR2 FQNEAQ (reference sequence). Trimming shortened V by 5 bases and J by 1 base, and 9 bases separated the two germline ends. The CDR3 extends over 13 amino acids. The CDR3 bases are TGTGCCAGCAGCCAATATAATTCCTACGAGCAGTACTTC. Translation: CASSQYNSYEQYF. Drawing the rest from reference TRBV7-9 and TRBJ2-7, the complete variable domain is DTGVSQNPRHKITKRGQNVTFRCDPISEHNRLYWYRQTLGQGPEFLTYFQNEAQLEKSRLLSDRFSAERPKGSFSTLEIQRTEQGDSAMYLCASSQYNSYEQYFGPGTRLTVT.

The V and J genes are TRBV4-3 and TRBJ1-4; D is possibly TRBD1 (5 bases). Germline CDR1 reads LGHNA; CDR2 reads YSLEER. The CDR3 has 17 amino acids. V was clipped by 5 bases and J by 0 bases, with 16 bases between them. The DNA for the CDR3 is TGCGCCAGCAGCAGGGGTCATACCCGCGCAACTAATGAAAAACTGTTTTTT. Encoded protein: CASSRGHTRATNEKLFF.

This sequence joins TRBV7-9 and TRBJ1-1, with 7 nucleotides matching TRBD1. The CDR3 sequence is 15 residues long. With V trimmed by 5 bases and J by 0 bases, 6 bases remained unmatched. Germline V gene lookup returns CDR1 SEHNR and CDR2 FQNEAQ (reference sequence). This CDR3 is CASSPTGAMNTEAFF. CDR3 DNA: TGTGCCAGCAGCCCTACAGGGGCGATGAACACTGAAGCTTTCTTT.